The TCR beta chain described here comes from a study of molecular identifiers for immune sequencing clone quantification. The study, taken as a whole, reports: Clones above 20 RNA copies contained over 97% of effector molecules and under 1% of naive molecules. Clone sizes could be underestimated for highly expanded clones when identical TCR molecules share a barcode.

The length of the CDR3 is 14 residues. CDR1 and CDR2 from the germline V gene are MNHEY and SMNVEV (reference sequence). V lost 4 bases and J lost 0, with 10 bases in between. Making the bulk TCR libraries relied on previously described methods and listed TCR primers. A single record per CDR3 protein comes from TCRdb applying MiXCR to the PCR reads. The table records hundreds of thousands of distinct CDR3 sequences, roughly 24% of them present only once. This clonotype has more than one count but fewer than ten. Its antigen is currently unknown. The gene calls are TRBV27 and TRBJ2-7; either TRBD1 or TRBD2 may supply D (5 bases each). The sequenced material came from naive CD8+ T cells from blood, with Jurkat cell RNA spiked in. Subset meaning: FACS-sorted CD8+CD4-CCR7+CD45RA+ naive T cells. This clonotype was sampled from a human donor in good health. Some libraries in this study had Jurkat cell RNA spiked in. DNA for the CDR3: TGTGCCAGCAGTTGGGCAGGGAGCTCCTACGAGCAGTACTTC. Amino acid sequence: CASSWAGSSYEQYF.